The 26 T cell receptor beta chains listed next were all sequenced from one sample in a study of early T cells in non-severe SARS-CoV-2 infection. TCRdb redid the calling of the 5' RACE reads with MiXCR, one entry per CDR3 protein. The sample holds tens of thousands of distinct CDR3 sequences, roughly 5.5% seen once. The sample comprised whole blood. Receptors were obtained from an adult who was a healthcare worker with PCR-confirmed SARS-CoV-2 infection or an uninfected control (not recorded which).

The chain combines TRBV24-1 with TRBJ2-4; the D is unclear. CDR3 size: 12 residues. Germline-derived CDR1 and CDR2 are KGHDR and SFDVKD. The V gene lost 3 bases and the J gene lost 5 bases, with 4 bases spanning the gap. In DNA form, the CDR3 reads TGTGCCACCAGTGATAGGGAAAACATTCAGTACTTC. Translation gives CATSDRENIQYF.

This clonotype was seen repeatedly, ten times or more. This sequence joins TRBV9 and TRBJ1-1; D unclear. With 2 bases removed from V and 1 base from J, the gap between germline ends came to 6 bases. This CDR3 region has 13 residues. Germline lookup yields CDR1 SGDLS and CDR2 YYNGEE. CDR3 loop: CASSVTQNTEAFF. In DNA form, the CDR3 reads TGTGCCAGCAGCGTGACACAGAACACTGAAGCTTTCTTT.

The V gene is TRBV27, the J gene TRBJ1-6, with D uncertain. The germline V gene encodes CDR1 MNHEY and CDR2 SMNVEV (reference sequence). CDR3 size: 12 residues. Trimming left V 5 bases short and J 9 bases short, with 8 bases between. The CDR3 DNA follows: TGTGCCAGCAGTACAACAGTTTCACCCCTCCACTTT. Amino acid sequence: CASSTTVSPLHF.

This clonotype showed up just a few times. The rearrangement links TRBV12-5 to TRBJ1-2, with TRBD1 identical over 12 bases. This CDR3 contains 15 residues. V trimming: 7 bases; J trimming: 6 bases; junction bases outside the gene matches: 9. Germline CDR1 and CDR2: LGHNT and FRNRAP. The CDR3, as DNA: TGTGCTAGTGCTAATCGGGACAGGGGGCTCGATGGCTACACCTTC. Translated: CASANRDRGLDGYTF.

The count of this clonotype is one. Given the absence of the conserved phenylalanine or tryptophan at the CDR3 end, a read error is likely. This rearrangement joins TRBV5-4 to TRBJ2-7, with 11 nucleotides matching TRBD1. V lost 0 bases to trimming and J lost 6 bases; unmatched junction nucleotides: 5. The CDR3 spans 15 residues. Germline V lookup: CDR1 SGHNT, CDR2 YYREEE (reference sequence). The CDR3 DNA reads TGTGCCAGCAGCTTGGGGGACAGGGGGGTTCCCGAGCAGTACTCC. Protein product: CASSLGDRGVPEQYS.

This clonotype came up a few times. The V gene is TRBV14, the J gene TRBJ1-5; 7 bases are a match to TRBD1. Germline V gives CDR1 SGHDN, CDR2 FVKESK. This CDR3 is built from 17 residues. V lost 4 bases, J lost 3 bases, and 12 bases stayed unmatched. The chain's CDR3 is CASSREATGRNNQPQHF. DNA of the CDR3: TGTGCCAGCAGCCGTGAAGCGACAGGGCGAAACAATCAGCCCCAGCATTTT.

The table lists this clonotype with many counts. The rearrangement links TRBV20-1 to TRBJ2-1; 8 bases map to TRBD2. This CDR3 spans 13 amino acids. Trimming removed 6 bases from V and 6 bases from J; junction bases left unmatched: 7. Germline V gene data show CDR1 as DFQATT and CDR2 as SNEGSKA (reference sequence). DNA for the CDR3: TGCAGTGCCCTGGGACTAGGCCGCAATGAGCAGTTCTTC. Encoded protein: CSALGLGRNEQFF.

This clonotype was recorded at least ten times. CDR3 protein: CASSHLQGDTGELFF. As DNA, the CDR3 is TGTGCCAGCAGCCACCTACAGGGCGACACCGGGGAGCTGTTTTTT. V gene TRBV4-2 combines with J gene TRBJ2-2, with D possibly matching TRBD1 (6 bases). Germline-derived CDR1 and CDR2 are LGHNA and YNFKEQ. Trimming left V 3 bases short and J 3 bases short, with 11 bases between. This CDR3 comprises 15 residues.

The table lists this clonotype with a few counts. CDR3 protein: CASSQGRNSPLHF. The CDR3, as DNA: TGTGCCAGCAGTCAAGGTCGCAATTCACCCCTCCACTTT. The V gene is TRBV27, the J gene TRBJ1-6; no clear D. Germline CDR1 and CDR2: MNHEY and SMNVEV (reference sequence). The CDR3 length is 13 residues. The ends were cut back, 5 bases at V and 7 bases at J, with 9 bases in the middle.

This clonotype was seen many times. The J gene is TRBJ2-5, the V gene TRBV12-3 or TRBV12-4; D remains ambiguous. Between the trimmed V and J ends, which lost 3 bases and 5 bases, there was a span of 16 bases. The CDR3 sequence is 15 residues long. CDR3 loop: CASSFPDANGETQYF. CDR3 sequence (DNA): TGTGCCAGCAGTTTCCCGGACGCAAACGGGGAGACCCAGTACTTC.

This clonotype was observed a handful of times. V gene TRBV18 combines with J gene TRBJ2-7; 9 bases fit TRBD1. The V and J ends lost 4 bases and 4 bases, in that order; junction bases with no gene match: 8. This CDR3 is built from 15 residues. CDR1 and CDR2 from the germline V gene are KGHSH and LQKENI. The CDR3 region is CASSLRTGAGYEQYF. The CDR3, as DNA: TGTGCCAGCTCACTTCGGACAGGGGCGGGTTACGAGCAGTACTTC.

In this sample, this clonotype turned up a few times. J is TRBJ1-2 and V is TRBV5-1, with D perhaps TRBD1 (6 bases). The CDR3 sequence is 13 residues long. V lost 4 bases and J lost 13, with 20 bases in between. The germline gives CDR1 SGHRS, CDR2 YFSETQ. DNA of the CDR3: TGCGCCAGCAGCACGGGCTCGACAGGTCCCCCCACCTTC. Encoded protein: CASSTGSTGPPTF.

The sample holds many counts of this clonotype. CDR3 nucleotides: TGTGCCACCCGTGGACAGGGAAAGGCCTACGAGCAGTACTTC. It codes for CATRGQGKAYEQYF. This chain connects TRBV28 to TRBJ2-7; TRBD1 matches 8 bases. V shed 10 bases and J 2 bases; nucleotides not matched to a gene: 10. The CDR3 runs 14 residues. CDR1 MDHEN and CDR2 SYDVKM come from the germline V gene.

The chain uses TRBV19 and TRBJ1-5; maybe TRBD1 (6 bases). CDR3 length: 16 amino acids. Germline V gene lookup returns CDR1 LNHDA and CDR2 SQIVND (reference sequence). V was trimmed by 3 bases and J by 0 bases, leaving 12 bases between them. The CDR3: CASSIGGGYSNQPQHF. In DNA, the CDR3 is TGTGCCAGTAGTATTGGGGGGGGCTATAGCAATCAGCCCCAGCATTTT.

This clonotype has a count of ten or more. CDR3 sequence reads: CASSIGLAGGPATDTQYF. The CDR3 bases are TGTGCCAGTAGTATAGGACTAGCGGGGGGGCCCGCCACAGATACGCAGTATTTT. The chain joins TRBV19 to TRBJ2-3; 14 bases align to TRBD2. V gave up 1 base and J gave up 2 bases; unmatched junction bases: 5. Germline V CDR1 and CDR2: LNHDA, SQIVND (reference sequence). This CDR3 is built from 18 residues.

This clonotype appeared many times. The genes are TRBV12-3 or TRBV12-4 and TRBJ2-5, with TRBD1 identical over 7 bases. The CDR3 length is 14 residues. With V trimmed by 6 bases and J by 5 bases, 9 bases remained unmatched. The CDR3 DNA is TGTGCCAGCAGCCGGGGACAGTATACGGAGACCCAGTACTTC. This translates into CASSRGQYTETQYF.

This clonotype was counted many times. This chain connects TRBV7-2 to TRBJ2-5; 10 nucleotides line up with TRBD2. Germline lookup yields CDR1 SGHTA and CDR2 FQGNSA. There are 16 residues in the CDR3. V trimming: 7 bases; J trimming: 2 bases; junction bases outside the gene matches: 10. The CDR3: CASTGPPSGGQETQYF. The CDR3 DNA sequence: TGTGCCAGCACCGGACCCCCTAGCGGGGGACAAGAGACCCAGTACTTC.

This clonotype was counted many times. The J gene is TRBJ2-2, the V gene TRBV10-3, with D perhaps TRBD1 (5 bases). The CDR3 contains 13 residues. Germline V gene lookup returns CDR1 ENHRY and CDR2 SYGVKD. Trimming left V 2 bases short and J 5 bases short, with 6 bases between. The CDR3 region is CAISERGTGELFF. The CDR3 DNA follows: TGTGCCATCAGTGAGAGGGGAACCGGGGAGCTGTTTTTT.

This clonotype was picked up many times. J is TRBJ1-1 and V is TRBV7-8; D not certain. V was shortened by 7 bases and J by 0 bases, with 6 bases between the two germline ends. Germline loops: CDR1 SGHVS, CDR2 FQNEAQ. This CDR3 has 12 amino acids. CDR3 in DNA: TGTGCCAGCACCCCAATGAACACTGAAGCTTTCTTT. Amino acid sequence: CASTPMNTEAFF.

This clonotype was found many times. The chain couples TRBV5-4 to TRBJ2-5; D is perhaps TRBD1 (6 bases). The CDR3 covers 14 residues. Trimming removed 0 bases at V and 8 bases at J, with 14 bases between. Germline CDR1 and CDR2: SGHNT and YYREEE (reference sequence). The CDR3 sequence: CASSLDAVGGTQYF. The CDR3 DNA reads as TGTGCCAGCAGCTTGGACGCGGTAGGGGGTACCCAGTACTTC.

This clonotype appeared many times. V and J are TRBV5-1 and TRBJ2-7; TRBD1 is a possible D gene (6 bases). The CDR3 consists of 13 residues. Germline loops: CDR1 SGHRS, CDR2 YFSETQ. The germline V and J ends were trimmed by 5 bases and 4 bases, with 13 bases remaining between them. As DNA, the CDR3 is TGCGCCAGCAGGTTAGGGGGTTCTTACGAGCAGTACTTC. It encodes CASRLGGSYEQYF.

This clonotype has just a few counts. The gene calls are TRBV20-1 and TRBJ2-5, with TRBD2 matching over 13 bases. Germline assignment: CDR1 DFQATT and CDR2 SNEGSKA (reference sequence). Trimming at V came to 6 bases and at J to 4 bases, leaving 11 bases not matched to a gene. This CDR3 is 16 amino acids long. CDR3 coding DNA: TGCAGTGCCCACGCACCCTGGACTAGCGGGAGAGAGACCCAGTACTTC. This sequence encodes CSAHAPWTSGRETQYF.

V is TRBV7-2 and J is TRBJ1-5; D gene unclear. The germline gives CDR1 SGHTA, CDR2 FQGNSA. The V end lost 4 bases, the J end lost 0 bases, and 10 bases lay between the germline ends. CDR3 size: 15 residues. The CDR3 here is CASSSGPYSNQPQHF. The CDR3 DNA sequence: TGTGCCAGCAGCTCGGGCCCGTATAGCAATCAGCCCCAGCATTTT.

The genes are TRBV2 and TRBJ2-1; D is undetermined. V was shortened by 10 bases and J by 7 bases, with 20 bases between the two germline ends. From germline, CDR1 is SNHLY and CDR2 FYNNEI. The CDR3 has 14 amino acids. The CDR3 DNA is TGTGCCAATGACGAAGCCGAGACCGTGAATGAGCAGTTCTTC. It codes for CANDEAETVNEQFF.

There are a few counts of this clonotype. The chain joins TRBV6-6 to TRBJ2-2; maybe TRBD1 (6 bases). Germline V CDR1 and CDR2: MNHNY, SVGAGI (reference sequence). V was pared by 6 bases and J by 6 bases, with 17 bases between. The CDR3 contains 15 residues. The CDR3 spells CASSPPGARSGELFF. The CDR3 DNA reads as TGTGCCAGCAGCCCCCCAGGGGCAAGGTCCGGGGAGCTGTTTTTT.

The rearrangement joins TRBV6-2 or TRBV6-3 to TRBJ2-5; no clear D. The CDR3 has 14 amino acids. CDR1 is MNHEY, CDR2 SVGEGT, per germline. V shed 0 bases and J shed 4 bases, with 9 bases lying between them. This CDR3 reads CASSYSTRRETQYF. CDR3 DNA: TGTGCCAGCAGTTACTCCACCCGACGAGAGACCCAGTACTTC.